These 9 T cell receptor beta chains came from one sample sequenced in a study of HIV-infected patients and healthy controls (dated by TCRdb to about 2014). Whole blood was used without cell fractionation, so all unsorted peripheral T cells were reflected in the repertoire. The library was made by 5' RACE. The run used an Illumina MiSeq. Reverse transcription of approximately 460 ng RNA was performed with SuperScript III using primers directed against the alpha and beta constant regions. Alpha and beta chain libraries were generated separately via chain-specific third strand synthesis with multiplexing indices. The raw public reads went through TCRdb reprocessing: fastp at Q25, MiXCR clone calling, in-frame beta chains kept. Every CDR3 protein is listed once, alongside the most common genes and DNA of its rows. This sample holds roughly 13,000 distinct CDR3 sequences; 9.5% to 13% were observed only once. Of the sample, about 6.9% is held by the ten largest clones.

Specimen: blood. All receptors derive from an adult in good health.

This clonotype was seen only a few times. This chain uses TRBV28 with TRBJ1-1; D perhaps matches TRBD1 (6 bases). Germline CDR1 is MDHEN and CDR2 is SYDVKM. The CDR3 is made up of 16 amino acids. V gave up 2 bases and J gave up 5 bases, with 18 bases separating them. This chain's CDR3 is CASSLKSGGPITEAFF. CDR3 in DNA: TGTGCCAGCAGTTTAAAGTCGGGGGGCCCCATTACTGAAGCTTTCTTT.

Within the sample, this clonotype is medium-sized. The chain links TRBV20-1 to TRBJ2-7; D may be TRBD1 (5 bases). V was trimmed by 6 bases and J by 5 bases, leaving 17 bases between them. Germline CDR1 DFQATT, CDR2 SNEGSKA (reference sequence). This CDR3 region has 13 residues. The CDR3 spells CSATSGRVHEQYF. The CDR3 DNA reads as TGCAGTGCAACGAGTGGCAGGGTCCACGAGCAGTACTTC.

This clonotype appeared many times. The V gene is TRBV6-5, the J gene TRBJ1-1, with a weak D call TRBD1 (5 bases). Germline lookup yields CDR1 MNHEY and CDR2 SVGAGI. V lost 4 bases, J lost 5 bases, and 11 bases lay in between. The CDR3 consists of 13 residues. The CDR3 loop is CASSWRGPTEAFF. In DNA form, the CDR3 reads TGTGCCAGCAGTTGGAGGGGTCCTACTGAAGCTTTCTTT.

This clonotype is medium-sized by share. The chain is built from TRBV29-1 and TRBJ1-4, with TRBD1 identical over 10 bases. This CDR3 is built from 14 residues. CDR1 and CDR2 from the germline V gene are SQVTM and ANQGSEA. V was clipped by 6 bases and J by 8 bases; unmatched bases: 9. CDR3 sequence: CSVSDRGQREKLFF. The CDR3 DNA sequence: TGCAGCGTCTCCGACAGGGGGCAAAGGGAAAAACTGTTTTTT.

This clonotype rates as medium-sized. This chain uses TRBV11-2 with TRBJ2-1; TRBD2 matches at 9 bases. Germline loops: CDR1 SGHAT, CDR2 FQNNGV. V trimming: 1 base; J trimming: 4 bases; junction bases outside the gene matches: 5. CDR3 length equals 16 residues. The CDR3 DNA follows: TGTGCCAGCAGCTTAGGGAGCGGGAGGAGGTACAATGAGCAGTTCTTC. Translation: CASSLGSGRRYNEQFF.

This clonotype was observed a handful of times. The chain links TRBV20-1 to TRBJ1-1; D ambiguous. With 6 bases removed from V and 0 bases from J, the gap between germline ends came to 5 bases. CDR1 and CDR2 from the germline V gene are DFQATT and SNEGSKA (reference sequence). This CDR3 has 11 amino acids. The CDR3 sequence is CSALVNTEAFF. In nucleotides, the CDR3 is TGCAGTGCGTTGGTGAACACTGAAGCTTTCTTT.

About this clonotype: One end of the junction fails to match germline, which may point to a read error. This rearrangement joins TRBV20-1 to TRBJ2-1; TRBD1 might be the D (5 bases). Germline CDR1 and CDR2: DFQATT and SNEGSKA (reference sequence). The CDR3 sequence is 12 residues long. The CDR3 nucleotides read TGCAGTGCTAGTTCTCCCCTTACAGGTCAGATCTTC. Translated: CSASSPLTGQIF.

The CDR3 DNA is TGTGCCAGCAGTGGCCGGAAGGGGGGAAATAATGAGCAGTTCTTC. Translating it yields CASSGRKGGNNEQFF. The genes are TRBV6-1 and TRBJ2-1, with D perhaps TRBD1 or TRBD2 (6 bases each). CDR3 size: 15 residues. The V gene lost 4 bases and the J gene lost 7 bases, with 17 bases spanning the gap. CDR1 MNHNS and CDR2 SASEGT come from the germline V gene.

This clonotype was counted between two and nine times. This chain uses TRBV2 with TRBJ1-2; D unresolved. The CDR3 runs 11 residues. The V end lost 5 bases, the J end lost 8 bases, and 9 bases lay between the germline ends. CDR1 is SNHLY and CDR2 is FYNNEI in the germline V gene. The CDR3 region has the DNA TGTGCCAGCAGTCCCAAAAAAGGCTACACCTTC. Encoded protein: CASSPKKGYTF. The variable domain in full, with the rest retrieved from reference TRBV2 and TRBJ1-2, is EPEVTQTPSHQVTQMGQEVILRCVPISNHLYFYWYRQILGQKVEFLVSFYNNEISEKSEIFDDQFSVERPDGSNFTLKIRSTKLEDSAMYFCASSPKKGYTFGSGTRLTVV.